These 10 T cell receptor beta chains originate from one sample sequenced in a study of blood T cell repertoires in COVID-19. Profiling relied on immunoSEQ multiplex PCR, and the TCRdb table lists in-frame clones only, not all of them. Among some 270,000 clones listed, around 83% were seen once. What was sequenced was PBMCs or T cells enriched from blood (not recorded which). Receptors originate from a woman aged 50 to 65 who had been exposed to COVID-19.

The chain recombines TRBV9 with TRBJ2-6; the match to TRBD1 covers 8 bases. Germline assignment: CDR1 SGDLS and CDR2 YYNGEE. V dropped 0 bases and J dropped 2; count of bases not matched to a gene: 16. This CDR3 contains 21 residues. The CDR3, as DNA: TGTGCCAGCAGCGTAGCAGACAAGGACAGGGCGAAAAGGACTGGGGCCAACGTCCTGACTTTC. Amino acid sequence: CASSVADKDRAKRTGANVLTF.

The rearrangement links TRBV27 to TRBJ2-2; D is perhaps TRBD1 (5 bases). Trimming stripped 1 base from V and 5 bases from J, with 11 bases between. The CDR3 extends over 15 amino acids. CDR1 is MNHEY, CDR2 SMNVEV, per germline (reference sequence). The CDR3 nucleotides read TGTGCCAGCAGTTTATACCCAGGGTGGACCGGGGAGCTGTTTTTT. Encoded protein: CASSLYPGWTGELFF.

The chain employs TRBV5-1 and TRBJ1-2, with TRBD1 matching over 11 bases. This CDR3 is 15 amino acids long. Germline CDR1 reads SGHRS; CDR2 reads YFSETQ. Trimming cost V 1 base and J 7 bases; bases outside gene matches: 6. This chain's CDR3 is CASSLTGTGGSGYTF. The CDR3, as DNA: TGCGCCAGCAGCTTGACCGGGACAGGGGGATCTGGCTACACCTTC.

The rearrangement joins TRBV5-4 to TRBJ2-7, with 9 bases identical to TRBD2. Germline V gene sequence: CDR1 SGHNT, CDR2 YYREEE (reference sequence). This CDR3 region has 15 residues. V was pared by 4 bases and J by 4 bases, with 9 bases of the junction left unmatched. The CDR3 bases are TGTGCCAGCAGCCTTCCCGGGACTAGCCTATACGAGCAGTACTTC. Translation gives CASSLPGTSLYEQYF. Full variable domain (outside the CDR3, taken from reference TRBV5-4 and TRBJ2-7): ETGVTQSPTHLIKTRGQQVTLRCSSQSGHNTVSWYQQALGQGPQFIFQYYREEENGRGNFPPRFSGLQFPNYSSELNVNALELDDSALYLCASSLPGTSLYEQYFGPGTRLTVT.

The CDR3 loop is CASSPDRTAFTEAFF. The CDR3 DNA follows: TGTGCCAGCAGCCCGGACAGGACGGCCTTTACTGAAGCTTTCTTT. The chain combines TRBV7-9 with TRBJ1-1; the match to TRBD1 covers 7 bases. This CDR3 region has 15 residues. CDR1 and CDR2 from the germline V gene are SEHNR and FQNEAQ (reference sequence). With 5 bases clipped from V and 5 bases from J, the junction kept 11 bases outside the gene matches.

The rearrangement uses TRBV3-1 (or the pseudogene TRBV3-2) and TRBJ2-1; D possibly corresponds to TRBD2 (5 bases). The CDR3 runs to 14 residues. Trimming pared 4 bases from V and 3 bases from J, leaving 10 bases between. Germline V CDR1 and CDR2: LGHDT, YNNKEL (reference sequence). CDR3 DNA: TGTGCCAGCAGCCCCGACTACCTCTACAATGAGCAGTTCTTC. Translation gives CASSPDYLYNEQFF.

The chain is built from TRBV7-9 and TRBJ1-2, with TRBD1 matching over 7 bases. There are 15 residues in the CDR3. The V gene's germline CDR1 is SEHNR and CDR2 FQNEAQ (reference sequence). The V segment lost 5 bases and the J segment 4 bases; nucleotides outside the gene matches: 10. The CDR3 bases are TGTGCCAGCAGCGCCATGACAGGGTCTCCCTATGGCTACACCTTC. It yields the protein CASSAMTGSPYGYTF.

The CDR3 reads CASTKDRGIGYTF. In DNA, the CDR3 is TGTGCCAGCACTAAGGACAGGGGCATTGGCTACACCTTC. The chain carries TRBV25-1 and TRBJ1-2; 9 bases line up with TRBD1. This CDR3 is built from 13 residues. The V gene end was trimmed by 7 bases and the J gene end by 7 bases; junction bases not matched to a gene: 7. CDR1 is MGHDK and CDR2 is SYGVNS in the germline V gene.

The rearrangement links TRBV19 to TRBJ1-3, with 8 bases aligning to TRBD1. The CDR3 contains 13 residues. Trimming took 6 bases from V and 2 from J; bases not matched to a gene: 0. Germline V gene data show CDR1 as LNHDA and CDR2 as SQIVND (reference sequence). The CDR3 region has the DNA TGTGCCAGTAGGGACAGGGCTGGAAACACCATATATTTT. It translates to CASRDRAGNTIYF.

J is TRBJ2-7 and V is TRBV19; 7 bases agree with TRBD2. Germline V gene lookup returns CDR1 LNHDA and CDR2 SQIVND (reference sequence). The CDR3 loop spans 15 amino acids. The J segment lost 3 bases and the V segment lost 3 bases, leaving 8 bases of the junction unmatched. As DNA, the CDR3 is TGTGCCAGTAGTATCAGCGGGGTAACGGGCTACGAGCAGTACTTC. As protein: CASSISGVTGYEQYF.